The 5 T cell receptor beta chains presented below share a single source sample, sequenced in a study of shared clonotypes between healthy human individuals. Positive CCR7 selection of CD45RO-negative cells yielded the naive CD8 cells, and terminally differentiated effector memory CD45RA+ cells were excluded. Measured with immunoSEQ multiplex PCR; TCRdb has only the in-frame clones, and not every one. Found here are some 2,000,000 clones, just under 95% of them singletons; the top ten hold approximately 1.2%. Sequencing input: naive CD8+ T cells sorted from blood. Receptor source: a young man in good health.

The chain carries TRBV12-5 and TRBJ1-4, with a possible D match to TRBD1 (6 bases). Germline V CDR1 and CDR2: LGHNT, FRNRAP. With 1 base removed from V and 0 bases from J, the gap between germline ends came to 12 bases. This CDR3 has 17 amino acids. CDR3 loop: CASGLAPDSATNEKLFF. The CDR3 DNA is TGTGCTAGTGGTTTGGCCCCGGACAGTGCAACTAATGAAAAACTGTTTTTT. The full variable domain, with the rest looked up from reference TRBV12-5 and TRBJ1-4, is DARVTQTPRHKVTEMGQEVTMRCQPILGHNTVFWYRQTMMQGLELLAYFRNRAPLDDSGMPKDRFSAEMPDATLATLKIQPSEPRDSAVYFCASGLAPDSATNEKLFFGSGTQLSVL.

This clone was seen just once. The CDR3: CASMASGGAEETQYF. The CDR3 DNA follows: TGTGCCAGCATGGCTAGCGGGGGGGCCGAGGAGACCCAGTACTTC. V is TRBV5-6 and J is TRBJ2-5; 12 bases align to TRBD2. V shed 6 bases, J shed 5 bases, and the junction held 8 bases outside the gene matches. The germline CDR1 and CDR2 sequences are SGHDT and YYEEEE. The CDR3 has 15 amino acids.

Concerning this clone: This CDR3 is also generated by other DNA sequences in the sample. The rearrangement links TRBV6-5 to TRBJ1-4; no clear D. Germline CDR1 MNHEY, CDR2 SVGAGI. V was trimmed by 0 bases and J by 0 bases, leaving 5 bases between them. The CDR3 is 15 amino acids. CDR3 sequence: CASSYSGSTNEKLFF. CDR3 sequence (DNA): TGTGCCAGCAGTTACTCCGGGTCAACTAATGAAAAACTGTTTTTT.

The V call is TRBV10-1, the J call TRBJ2-2; tentatively, D is TRBD2 (5 bases). The CDR3 consists of 13 residues. The V gene's germline CDR1 is WNHNN and CDR2 SYGVQD (reference sequence). V was trimmed by 3 bases and J by 4 bases, leaving 6 bases between them. DNA of the CDR3: TGCGCCAGCAGTGACGGGATCACCGGGGAGCTGTTTTTT. It yields the protein CASSDGITGELFF.

The V and J genes are TRBV27 and TRBJ2-7; the match to TRBD1 covers 8 bases. This CDR3 spans 14 amino acids. Per the germline V gene, CDR1 is MNHEY and CDR2 is SMNVEV (reference sequence). This CDR3 reads CVTSKTGANYEQYF. As DNA, the CDR3 is TGTGTGACTTCAAAGACAGGGGCGAACTACGAGCAGTACTTC.